This is a list of T cell receptor beta chains from one sample in a study of blood T cell repertoires in COVID-19. Profiling relied on immunoSEQ multiplex PCR, and the TCRdb table lists in-frame clones only, not all of them. The sample includes fewer than 400,000 clones, roughly nine tenths seen only once; the top ten take approximately 1.8%. Sequenced material: peripheral blood. The receptor set was obtained from a woman aged 25 to 39 with COVID-19, enrolled during active disease. Both conserved end residues are part of each CDR3. The D gene is left open where the match is weak. Some rows mark clone size as missing; the rest say once, few, many or name a class of expanded clone.

abundance,len,v_gene,d_gene,j_gene,CDR3aa,CDR3nt
-,15,TRBV7-9,-,TRBJ1-6,CALERVGLPDSPLHF,TGTGCGTTAGAGCGAGTTGGGTTGCCGGATTCACCCCTCCACTTT
-,13,TRBV7-2,-,TRBJ2-4,CASSLGREAIQYF,TGTGCCAGCAGCTTAGGCAGGGAGGCCATTCAGTACTTC
-,16,TRBV6-6,TRBD2,TRBJ2-5,CASSVRGGRVGETQYF,TGTGCCAGCAGTGTACGGGGGGGCCGGGTAGGAGAGACCCAGTACTTC
-,15,TRBV10-3,-,TRBJ2-3,CAISGQDRGTDTQYF,TGTGCCATCAGTGGACAGGACAGAGGCACAGATACGCAGTATTTT
-,16,TRBV9,TRBD1,TRBJ1-2,CASSVLGQGARYGYTF,TGTGCCAGCAGCGTTTTGGGACAGGGGGCTCGGTATGGCTACACCTTC
-,17,TRBV4-2,TRBD2,TRBJ2-2,CASSSRTSGGNTGELFF,TGTGCCAGCAGCTCACGGACTAGCGGGGGGAACACCGGGGAGCTGTTTTTT
-,16,TRBV5-1,TRBD1,TRBJ1-1,CASRPGTGQGGTEAFF,TGCGCCAGCAGACCCGGCACGGGACAGGGGGGCACTGAAGCTTTCTTT
-,16,TRBV4-2,TRBD2,TRBJ2-3,CASSQEIASGTDTQYF,TGTGCCAGCAGCCAAGAAATAGCTAGCGGGACAGATACGCAGTATTTT
-,15,TRBV25-1,-,TRBJ2-1,CASSDRGERPNEQFF,TGTGCCAGCAGTGACCGTGGGGAGAGGCCCAATGAGCAGTTCTTC
-,12,TRBV9,-,TRBJ1-6,CASSVNNSPLHF,TGTGCCAGCAGCGTCAATAATTCACCCCTCCACTTT
-,15,TRBV7-9,-,TRBJ1-2,CASSSDSGGLYGYTF,TGTGCCAGCAGCTCCGATTCTGGCGGCCTCTATGGCTACACCTTC
-,14,TRBV18,TRBD1,TRBJ1-1,CASSSGTGGTEAFF,TGTGCCAGCTCGTCAGGGACAGGGGGCACTGAAGCTTTCTTT
-,16,TRBV7-8,-,TRBJ2-3,CASSLQSGWGPDTQYF,TGTGCCAGCAGCTTACAGTCAGGGTGGGGCCCAGATACGCAGTATTTT
once,17,TRBV6-4,TRBD1,TRBJ2-5,CASSVHIGDRDQETQYF,TGTGCCAGCAGTGTCCACATTGGGGACAGGGACCAAGAGACCCAGTACTTC
-,13,TRBV2,-,TRBJ1-5,CASTGGVHQPQHF,TGTGCCAGCACGGGCGGGGTGCATCAGCCCCAGCATTTT
-,13,TRBV27,-,TRBJ2-1,CASSLFGPGEQFF,TGTGCCAGCAGTTTATTCGGTCCGGGGGAGCAGTTCTTC
-,14,TRBV4-1,-,TRBJ1-2,CASSLGDPYYGYTF,TGCGCCAGCAGCCTCGGGGATCCCTACTATGGCTACACCTTC
-,16,TRBV3-1/TRBV3-2,TRBD2,TRBJ2-3,CASSHSTSGVIDTQYF,TGTGCCAGCAGCCACTCAACTAGCGGGGTTATAGATACGCAGTATTTT
once,16,TRBV2,-,TRBJ2-2,CASQGTRERNTGELFF,TGTGCCAGCCAGGGGACGAGGGAGAGGAACACCGGGGAGCTGTTTTTT
-,16,TRBV4-3,-,TRBJ2-3,CASSQFSRDLTDTQYF,TGCGCCAGCAGCCAATTTAGCAGGGATCTCACAGATACGCAGTATTTT
-,12,TRBV10-2,TRBD1,TRBJ1-5,CASSTGAQPQHF,TGCGCCAGTAGTACAGGGGCCCAGCCCCAGCATTTT
-,16,TRBV6-1,TRBD1,TRBJ1-1,CASSAPRGSGNTEAFF,TGTGCCAGCAGTGCCCCCAGGGGGTCCGGAAACACTGAAGCTTTCTTT
-,24,TRBV29-1,-,TRBJ1-5,CSVFRGHHSYKVPHIYISNQPQHF,TGCAGCGTTTTCAGGGGTCATCATTCCTATAAGGTGCCCCATATATATATCAGCAATCAGCCCCAGCATTTT
-,13,TRBV19,-,TRBJ1-5,CASSSRVDQPQHF,TGTGCCAGTAGTTCCAGGGTGGATCAGCCCCAGCATTTT
-,16,TRBV28,-,TRBJ2-1,CASSFRGALLPNEQFF,TGTGCCAGCAGTTTTCGGGGGGCCCTCCTACCCAATGAGCAGTTCTTC
once,14,TRBV5-5,TRBD1,TRBJ1-5,CASSRTGGNQPQHF,TGTGCCAGCAGCCGGACAGGGGGCAATCAGCCCCAGCATTTT
-,21,TRBV7-8,TRBD1,TRBJ1-5,CASSFLPRPGQGAIGNQPQHF,TGTGCCAGCAGCTTCCTGCCCCGACCGGGACAGGGGGCAATCGGCAATCAGCCCCAGCATTTT
-,15,TRBV4-2,-,TRBJ2-3,CASSQDFVSGDTQYF,TGTGCCAGCAGCCAAGATTTTGTTTCAGGAGATACGCAGTATTTT